Presented here are 28 T cell receptor beta chains from one specimen sequenced in a study of identical twins. TCRdb independently ran MiXCR on the 5' RACE reads; one entry per CDR3 protein. The sample shows about 890,000 distinct CDR3 sequences, about 12% of them seen only once. These same records also appear under a second study, on yellow fever vaccine responses in identical twins.

The sample consisted of PBMCs. The receptors come from a woman between 18 and 30 years old in good health.

The chain employs TRBV6-1 and TRBJ2-1; 8 bases fit TRBD2. Germline V CDR1 and CDR2: MNHNS, SASEGT. CDR3 length equals 15 residues. V dropped 6 bases and J dropped 9; count of bases not matched to a gene: 13. CDR3 DNA sequence: TGTGCCAGCAGGCCGGGGGGAGCGGGAGATAGTGAGCAGTTCTTC. This codes for CASRPGGAGDSEQFF.

In this sample, this clonotype turned up a few times. CDR3 in amino acids: CASRSRDYLYEQYF. The CDR3 nucleotides read TGTGCCAGCAGGTCCCGGGACTACCTCTACGAGCAGTACTTC. This chain uses TRBV28 with TRBJ2-7, with 7 bases that match TRBD2. Germline V CDR1 and CDR2: MDHEN, SYDVKM. The J segment lost 3 bases and the V segment lost 6 bases, leaving 8 bases of the junction unmatched. The CDR3 consists of 14 residues.

This chain links TRBV28 with TRBJ2-7; a weak D match, TRBD2 (7 bases). Trimming shortened V by 1 base and J by 6 bases, and 10 bases separated the two germline ends. The length of the CDR3 is 13 residues. CDR1 and CDR2 from the germline V gene are MDHEN and SYDVKM. In DNA, the CDR3 is TGTGCCAGCAGTTTATCGGGGGGCATCGAGCAGTACTTC. It is translated as CASSLSGGIEQYF.

Ten or more counts support this clonotype. The chain combines TRBV29-1 with TRBJ1-1; D unclear. The CDR3 spans 10 residues. The germline V gene encodes CDR1 SQVTM and CDR2 ANQGSEA. The V and J ends lost 1 base and 13 bases respectively, with 10 bases between them. The CDR3 loop is CSVEVGVDFF. The CDR3 nucleotides read TGCAGCGTTGAAGTTGGTGTTGATTTCTTT.

This clonotype was counted at least ten times. This rearrangement joins TRBV4-1 to TRBJ2-1; 7 bases are a match to TRBD2. Germline V gives CDR1 MGHRA, CDR2 YSYEKL. This CDR3 spans 14 amino acids. J was trimmed by 9 bases and V by 2 bases; bases with no gene match: 7. The CDR3 nucleotides are TGCGCCAGCAGCCAATGGACTAGGACTATTGAGCAGTTCTTC. Its translation: CASSQWTRTIEQFF.

This clonotype was detected many times. CDR3 residues: CASSSSGTSGRASEQYF. The DNA for the CDR3 is TGCGCCAGCAGCTCCTCCGGGACTAGCGGGAGGGCTTCCGAGCAGTACTTC. The rearrangement links TRBV5-1 to TRBJ2-7, with 16 bases lining up with TRBD2. Germline V gives CDR1 SGHRS, CDR2 YFSETQ. This CDR3 contains 17 residues. The J segment lost 6 bases and the V segment lost 3 bases, leaving 9 bases of the junction unmatched.

Notes on this clonotype: Since a much larger clone is just one base distant, this may be a read error. V usage is TRBV13 and J usage is TRBJ2-7; 7 bases are shared with TRBD1. The germline V gene encodes CDR1 PRHDT and CDR2 FYEKMQ (reference sequence). V lost 6 bases to trimming and J lost 5 bases; unmatched junction nucleotides: 4. The CDR3 totals 12 residues. In nucleotides, the CDR3 is TGTGCCAGCAGGGGACAGTCCAACGAGCAGTACTTC. Protein product: CASRGQSNEQYF.

This clonotype was recorded a few times. The chain employs TRBV4-1 and TRBJ2-2; D gene unclear. The CDR3 runs to 14 residues. CDR1 MGHRA and CDR2 YSYEKL come from the germline V gene. V gave up 3 bases and J gave up 0 bases, with 5 bases separating them. The CDR3, as DNA: TGCGCCAGCAGCCAGTACGCGAACACCGGGGAGCTGTTTTTT. Protein sequence: CASSQYANTGELFF.

The chain carries TRBV5-1 and TRBJ2-5; D remains unclear. The germline gives CDR1 SGHRS, CDR2 YFSETQ. This CDR3 has 14 residues. Trimming removed 0 bases from V and 2 bases from J, with 8 bases in between. The DNA of the CDR3 is TGCGCCAGCAGCTTGGGTCCAGATCAAGAGACCCAGTACTTC. Protein: CASSLGPDQETQYF.

This clonotype was seen a few times. The chain is built from TRBV28 and TRBJ1-5, with 8 bases aligning to TRBD1. The V segment lost 6 bases and the J segment 4 bases; nucleotides outside the gene matches: 14. Germline lookup yields CDR1 MDHEN and CDR2 SYDVKM. The CDR3 length is 17 residues. The CDR3 DNA sequence: TGTGCCAGCAGCTCCGGACAGGGCGCCAGGGGGAATCAGCCCCAGCATTTT. It encodes CASSSGQGARGNQPQHF.

The rearrangement links TRBV20-1 to TRBJ2-5; D tentatively fits TRBD1 or TRBD2 (5 bases each). CDR1 is DFQATT and CDR2 is SNEGSKA in the germline V gene (reference sequence). Between the trimmed V and J ends, which lost 3 bases and 1 base, there was a span of 9 bases. This CDR3 is 13 amino acids long. In DNA, the CDR3 is TGCAGTGCTAGCAGAGGGACCCAAGAGACCCAGTACTTC. Its protein is CSASRGTQETQYF.

This clonotype occurred a few times. The chain couples TRBV7-9 to TRBJ2-5, with 10 positions matching TRBD2. V gave up 5 bases and J gave up 12 bases; unmatched junction bases: 3. The CDR3 runs 11 residues. CDR1 and CDR2 (germline): SEHNR, FQNEAQ (reference sequence). CDR3 sequence: CASSPGLAEYF. The CDR3 nucleotides are TGTGCCAGCAGCCCAGGACTAGCGGAGTACTTC.

The chain recombines TRBV7-9 with TRBJ2-7, with TRBD2 identical over 10 bases. The J segment lost 4 bases and the V segment lost 4 bases, leaving 10 bases of the junction unmatched. The length of the CDR3 is 16 residues. Germline CDR1 is SEHNR and CDR2 is FQNEAQ (reference sequence). The CDR3 here is CASSSPLAGARYEQYF. The CDR3 DNA sequence: TGTGCCAGCAGCTCTCCGCTAGCGGGAGCAAGGTACGAGCAGTACTTC. The full variable domain, in which reference TRBV7-9 and TRBJ2-7 provide the parts outside the CDR3, is DTGVSQNPRHKITKRGQNVTFRCDPISEHNRLYWYRQTLGQGPEFLTYFQNEAQLEKSRLLSDRFSAERPKGSFSTLEIQRTEQGDSAMYLCASSSPLAGARYEQYFGPGTRLTVT.

This clonotype was seen many times. The V call is TRBV5-1, the J call TRBJ2-1; D may be TRBD1 or TRBD2 (6 bases each). Trimming stripped 0 bases from V and 7 bases from J, with 14 bases between. The CDR3 spans 15 residues. Germline-derived CDR1 and CDR2 are SGHRS and YFSETQ. The CDR3 sequence is CASSLGSGGGNEQFF. CDR3 nucleotides: TGCGCCAGCAGCTTGGGTAGCGGAGGGGGGAATGAGCAGTTCTTC.

This sequence joins TRBV20-1 and TRBJ2-1, with 7 bases lining up with TRBD2. Trimming took 1 base from V and 4 from J; bases not matched to a gene: 7. The CDR3 extends over 15 amino acids. CDR1 and CDR2 from the germline V gene are DFQATT and SNEGSKA (reference sequence). CDR3 amino acids: CSARVMSSGYNEQFF. Written as DNA, the CDR3 is TGCAGTGCTAGAGTTATGTCTAGCGGATACAATGAGCAGTTCTTC.

This clonotype was picked up a small number of times. The chain links TRBV24-1 to TRBJ2-2, with 7 bases identical to TRBD1. This CDR3 region has 17 residues. Germline V gene data show CDR1 as KGHDR and CDR2 as SFDVKD. V shed 3 bases, J shed 4 bases, and the junction held 10 bases outside the gene matches. The CDR3 DNA reads TGTGCCACCAGTGATCAGAGGACAGGCTGGGGCACCGGGGAGCTGTTTTTT. Its translation is CATSDQRTGWGTGELFF.

This chain joins TRBV2 and TRBJ2-7; TRBD1 agrees at 10 bases. The J segment lost 5 bases and the V segment lost 1 base, leaving 11 bases of the junction unmatched. The germline V gene has CDR1 SNHLY and CDR2 FYNNEI. CDR3 length: 17 amino acids. CDR3 residues: CASSEEVTGGLPHEQYV. The CDR3, as DNA: TGTGCCAGCAGTGAAGAGGTGACAGGGGGCCTCCCCCACGAGCAGTACGTC.

V usage is TRBV6-5 and J usage is TRBJ1-4, with a possible D match to TRBD1 (5 bases). The CDR3 covers 15 residues. The ends were cut back, 4 bases at V and 0 bases at J, with 9 bases in the middle. Germline-derived CDR1 and CDR2 are MNHEY and SVGAGI. The CDR3 here is CASSFRDTTNEKLFF. CDR3 bases: TGTGCCAGCAGTTTCAGGGATACAACTAATGAAAAACTGTTTTTT.

The CDR3 nucleotides read TGTGCCACCGGACTAGCGGGCTTCAATGAGCAGTTCTTC. Its protein product is CATGLAGFNEQFF. The chain joins TRBV2 to TRBJ2-1; 11 nucleotides match TRBD2. CDR3 size: 13 residues. The germline V gene has CDR1 SNHLY and CDR2 FYNNEI. V lost 10 bases, J lost 6 bases, and 5 bases stayed unmatched.

The chain couples TRBV6-5 to TRBJ2-1; unclear D gene. The length of the CDR3 is 12 residues. The V and J ends lost 2 bases and 7 bases respectively, with 6 bases between them. The germline V gene encodes CDR1 MNHEY and CDR2 SVGAGI. CDR3 sequence reads: CASSYEGNEQFF. Here the CDR3 DNA reads TGTGCCAGCAGTTACGAAGGTAATGAGCAGTTCTTC.

There are a few counts of this clonotype. This chain uses TRBV6-5 with TRBJ2-5; the D gene is possibly TRBD1 (7 bases). CDR1 and CDR2 from the germline V gene are MNHEY and SVGAGI. The CDR3 extends over 18 amino acids. V was clipped by 0 bases and J by 3 bases, with 20 bases between them. CDR3 residues: CASSYSVTRGTVKETQYF. The CDR3 region has the DNA TGTGCCAGCAGTTACTCTGTGACCCGCGGGACAGTGAAAGAGACCCAGTACTTC.

This clonotype was detected ten times or more. V gene TRBV4-1 combines with J gene TRBJ1-6; D is uncertain. The V gene's germline CDR1 is MGHRA and CDR2 YSYEKL. The V gene lost 4 bases and the J gene lost 4 bases, with 14 bases spanning the gap. This CDR3 spans 16 amino acids. CDR3 in DNA: TGCGCCAGCAGCCGGTACCGGGTCCAGTATAATTCACCCCTCCACTTT. Its translation: CASSRYRVQYNSPLHF.

In this sample, this clonotype turned up many times. The rearrangement links TRBV12-3 or TRBV12-4 to TRBJ1-2, with 8 bases matching TRBD1. The CDR3 extends over 15 amino acids. V dropped 5 bases and J dropped 5; count of bases not matched to a gene: 10. The CDR3 nucleotides read TGTGCCAGCAGTCCCAATCCGGGACAGGCTTATGGCTACACCTTC. It specifies CASSPNPGQAYGYTF.

This chain joins TRBV24-1 and TRBJ1-1; 7 bases are a match to TRBD1. Trimming at V came to 7 bases and at J to 5 bases, leaving 6 bases not matched to a gene. Per germline, CDR1 KGHDR and CDR2 SFDVKD. The CDR3 covers 13 residues. The CDR3 sequence: CATRTGSGTEAFF. The CDR3 coding sequence is TGTGCCACCAGGACAGGGTCGGGGACTGAAGCTTTCTTT.

This clonotype was seen more than once but under ten times. V gene TRBV24-1 combines with J gene TRBJ1-1; D call uncertain. The CDR3 contains 12 residues. V dropped 7 bases and J dropped 5 bases, with 10 bases sitting between them. Germline CDR1 KGHDR, CDR2 SFDVKD. CDR3 bases: TGTGCCACCAGGGCAAGAGGGACTGAAGCTTTCTTT. It yields the protein CATRARGTEAFF.

The CDR3 bases are TGTGCCAGCAGTTTTAGGCAGCGCAGGGCCGGGTCGTCCCAAGAGACCCAGTACTTC. Protein sequence: CASSFRQRRAGSSQETQYF. This chain connects TRBV28 to TRBJ2-5; a weak D match, TRBD1 (5 bases). The CDR3 covers 19 residues. V was trimmed by 3 bases and J by 1 base, leaving 24 bases between them. Germline V gene lookup returns CDR1 MDHEN and CDR2 SYDVKM.

This clonotype was detected only a few times. This chain uses TRBV20-1 with TRBJ2-7; 7 positions agree with TRBD2. The CDR3 has 14 residues. The V gene end was trimmed by 0 bases and the J gene end by 2 bases; junction bases not matched to a gene: 4. Per the germline V gene, CDR1 is DFQATT and CDR2 is SNEGSKA (reference sequence). Here the CDR3 DNA reads TGCAGTGCTAGAGAAGGGGAGGGGACCTACGAGCAGTACGTC. Its translation is CSAREGEGTYEQYV.

This clonotype has only a few counts. This chain joins TRBV29-1 and TRBJ2-1; D gene ambiguous. The CDR3 is 13 amino acids. Germline V CDR1 and CDR2: SQVTM, ANQGSEA. Deletions cut 3 bases from V and 8 bases from J, with 14 bases between. Here the CDR3 DNA reads TGCAGCGTTGACCCTCTAGTGTCCCATGAGCAGTTCTTC. Amino acid sequence: CSVDPLVSHEQFF.